This T cell receptor (beta chain) was found in a study of T cell changes during pregnancy in multiple sclerosis. Assay: immunoSEQ multiplex PCR; the TCRdb copy retains only in-frame clones and omits some. The table has 40,000 to 55,000 clones, 90% seen once; the top ten hold over 1.2%. J gave up 3 bases and V 5 bases, and 7 bases lay outside the gene matches. This CDR3 contains 16 residues. The germline V gene encodes CDR1 LNHDA and CDR2 SQIVND (reference sequence). Sequencing used peripheral blood, obtained in the first trimester of pregnancy. The V call is TRBV19, the J call TRBJ2-3; TRBD2 agrees at 11 bases. This clonotype originated in a female donor in good health, enrolled as a control in a pregnancy study. CDR3 region: CASSSRLAGKTDTQYF. The CDR3, as DNA: TGTGCCAGTAGTTCAAGACTAGCGGGAAAGACAGATACGCAGTATTTT.